Ten or more counts support the clone carrying this T cell receptor beta chain. Its antigen is undetermined. From germline, CDR1 is DFQATT and CDR2 SNEGSKA (reference sequence). The CDR3 covers 14 residues. Deletions cut 6 bases from V and 4 bases from J, with 19 bases between. The time point is: longitudinal time-point 1 (baseline). These data are taken from a study of neurological immune-mediated disorders. Study results and caveats: Because no CDR3 amino acid sequences were shared across subjects by expanded clones, private repertoires were suggested in all groups.

TCRdb independently ran MiXCR on the 5' RACE reads; one entry per CDR3 protein. The data show about 57,000 distinct CDR3 sequences, approximately 12% seen once. This chain uses TRBV20-1 with TRBJ2-7; the D gene is possibly TRBD1 (6 bases). This receptor was taken from a male donor with HTLV-1-associated myelopathy (HAM/TSP). The sequenced material came from PBMCs. The CDR3 coding sequence is TGCAGTGCGCCAGAACTTGGGGGCGGATACGAGCAGTACTTC. Residues: CSAPELGGGYEQYF.